The 20 T cell receptor beta chains below all came from one sample that was sequenced in a study of T cell responses to AZD1222 COVID-19 vaccine. The repertoire was sequenced with immunoSEQ multiplex PCR; TCRdb's copy has only in-frame clones and lacks some. The sample has 65,000 to 100,000 clones, 85% to 90% seen once. This specimen consisted of peripheral blood, obtained 28 days after the second AZD1222 dose. The receptor set was obtained from an adult who received the AZD1222 COVID-19 vaccine.

The chain carries TRBV10-3 and TRBJ1-6; tentative D call: TRBD1 (5 bases). The CDR3 runs to 15 residues. Trimming removed 6 bases at V and 9 bases at J, with 18 bases between. Looked up from germline, CDR1 is ENHRY and CDR2 is SYGVKD. This CDR3 reads CAISGTLDLGSPLHF. In DNA, the CDR3 is TGTGCCATCAGCGGGACCCTGGATTTGGGTTCACCCCTCCACTTT.

The CDR3 spells CASSYVRRANTEAFF. CDR3 nucleotides: TGTGCCAGCAGTTACGTTCGCAGAGCGAACACTGAAGCTTTCTTT. The chain links TRBV6-6 to TRBJ1-1, with D unresolved. Looked up from germline, CDR1 is MNHNY and CDR2 is SVGAGI (reference sequence). V lost 2 bases, J lost 1 base, and 11 bases lay in between. There are 15 residues in the CDR3.

This chain uses TRBV5-1 with TRBJ2-2; 8 nucleotides line up with TRBD2. Germline V gives CDR1 SGHRS, CDR2 YFSETQ. V dropped 2 bases and J dropped 5; count of bases not matched to a gene: 5. The CDR3 has 15 residues. As DNA, the CDR3 is TGCGCCAGCAGCTTACTAGCGGAGAAAACCGGGGAGCTGTTTTTT. This translates into CASSLLAEKTGELFF.

The CDR3 DNA reads as TGTGCCAGCAGCTTTAACTATGGCTACACCTTC. Translated: CASSFNYGYTF. The V call is TRBV7-2, the J call TRBJ1-2; no reliable D call. This CDR3 has 11 residues. Germline CDR1 and CDR2: SGHTA and FQGNSA. V was pared by 3 bases and J by 1 base, with 0 bases between.

This clone appeared once. The V call is TRBV12-3 or TRBV12-4, the J call TRBJ2-3; 7 nucleotides match TRBD2. There are 12 residues in the CDR3. V shed 6 bases, J shed 10 bases, and the junction held 7 bases outside the gene matches. CDR3: CASSSPGRAQYF. CDR3 coding DNA: TGTGCCAGCAGCTCCCCGGGGAGGGCGCAGTATTTT.

This chain connects TRBV27 to TRBJ2-3; D is possibly TRBD2 (5 bases). This CDR3 comprises 17 residues. The germline CDR1 and CDR2 sequences are MNHEY and SMNVEV (reference sequence). Trimming took 8 bases from V and 3 from J, leaving 24 bases between them. CDR3: CASAEYLASIGTDTQYF. In nucleotides, the CDR3 is TGTGCCAGCGCCGAGTATTTGGCTAGCATTGGGACAGATACGCAGTATTTT.

The chain links TRBV12-5 to TRBJ2-1; TRBD2 matches 11 bases. The junction had 6 bases not matched to a gene; V was cut back by 5 bases and J by 3 bases. Germline V CDR1 and CDR2: LGHNT, FRNRAP. There are 16 residues in the CDR3. The CDR3 DNA reads TGTGCTAGTGGTCCGCCTGGACTAGCGGGCTACAATGAGCAGTTCTTC. This translates into CASGPPGLAGYNEQFF.

The chain has TRBV7-9 and TRBJ1-4, with no clear D. This CDR3 has 12 residues. Trimming pared 1 base from V and 11 bases from J, leaving 8 bases between. Per the germline V gene, CDR1 is SEHNR and CDR2 is FQNEAQ (reference sequence). CDR3 loop: CASSLDSGKLFF. The CDR3, as DNA: TGTGCCAGCAGCTTAGATTCGGGTAAACTGTTTTTT.

The chain links TRBV4-3 to TRBJ1-4, with TRBD1 as a possible D gene (5 bases). The ends were cut back, 1 base at V and 0 bases at J, with 12 bases in the middle. This CDR3 contains 17 residues. The V gene's germline CDR1 is LGHNA and CDR2 YSLEER. This CDR3 is CASSQGDWGATNEKLFF. CDR3 in DNA: TGCGCCAGCAGCCAAGGGGACTGGGGTGCAACTAATGAAAAACTGTTTTTT.

The V and J genes are TRBV29-1 and TRBJ1-1, with 10 bases aligning to TRBD1. The CDR3 spans 15 residues. Trimming cost V 5 bases and J 5 bases; bases outside gene matches: 11. CDR1 and CDR2 from the germline V gene are SQVTM and ANQGSEA. The CDR3 DNA reads as TGCAGCGTTCCCCGGGACAGGGGTAGGGGGACTGAAGCTTTCTTT. Its translation: CSVPRDRGRGTEAFF.

Here the CDR3 DNA reads TGTGCCAGCAGTGTGATAGCGGGAATAAACACCGGGGAGCTGTTTTTT. Amino acid sequence: CASSVIAGINTGELFF. The chain employs TRBV6-4 and TRBJ2-2, with 8 bases fitting TRBD2. This CDR3 region has 16 residues. Per the germline V gene, CDR1 is MRHNA and CDR2 is SNTAGT. The junction had 6 bases not matched to a gene; V was cut back by 4 bases and J by 2 bases.

This chain joins TRBV27 and TRBJ2-2, with a possible D match to TRBD2 (6 bases). Germline V gene sequence: CDR1 MNHEY, CDR2 SMNVEV (reference sequence). Between the trimmed V and J ends, which lost 5 bases and 6 bases, there was a span of 10 bases. This CDR3 has 13 amino acids. CDR3 DNA sequence: TGTGCCAGCAGTCTTGCGGGATCCGGGGAGCTGTTTTTT. As protein: CASSLAGSGELFF.

The chain links TRBV11-2 to TRBJ2-7; tentatively, D is TRBD2 (6 bases). Germline CDR1 is SGHAT and CDR2 is FQNNGV. The CDR3 has 14 residues. Between the trimmed V and J ends, which lost 0 bases and 2 bases, there was a span of 8 bases. This CDR3 reads CASSLELAAYEQYF. CDR3 nucleotides: TGTGCCAGCAGCTTAGAACTAGCAGCCTACGAGCAGTACTTC.

In this sample, this clone turned up once. The J gene is TRBJ2-3, the V gene TRBV21-1; the table gives TRBD1 as D, unverified against the DNA. TRBV21-1 is marked as a pseudogene. This CDR3 has 12 amino acids. CDR3 in DNA: TGTGCCAGCAGCCAGGGGGTAGATACGCAGTATTTT. Protein sequence: CASSQGVDTQYF.

The chain uses TRBV27 and TRBJ1-1; D call uncertain. The germline CDR1 and CDR2 sequences are MNHEY and SMNVEV (reference sequence). The CDR3 has 14 residues. The germline V and J ends were trimmed by 2 bases and 1 base, with 8 bases remaining between them. This CDR3 is CASSLLSPNTEAFF. CDR3 nucleotides: TGTGCCAGCAGTTTACTATCTCCGAACACTGAAGCTTTCTTT.

V usage is TRBV7-2 and J usage is TRBJ2-1; tentatively, D is TRBD2 (6 bases). Trimming took 4 bases from V and 0 from J, leaving 16 bases between them. The V gene's germline CDR1 is SGHTA and CDR2 FQGNSA. The CDR3 consists of 17 residues. The CDR3 DNA sequence: TGTGCCAGCAGCTGGAGGGCGTACCTCAGCTCCTACAATGAGCAGTTCTTC. Translation: CASSWRAYLSSYNEQFF.

This sequence joins TRBV10-3 and TRBJ2-7; D not certain. CDR1 ENHRY and CDR2 SYGVKD come from the germline V gene. The length of the CDR3 is 14 residues. V lost 4 bases, J lost 3 bases, and 13 bases lay in between. The CDR3 loop is CAISAQEKGYEQYF. CDR3 DNA: TGTGCCATCAGTGCCCAGGAGAAGGGCTACGAGCAGTACTTC.

The chain has TRBV3-1 (or the pseudogene TRBV3-2) and TRBJ2-7; 11 nucleotides line up with TRBD2. The CDR3 loop spans 14 amino acids. Germline lookup yields CDR1 LGHDT and CDR2 YNNKEL (reference sequence). The ends lost 5 bases at V and 2 bases at J; junction bases unmatched: 2. This CDR3 is CASSGTSGAYEQYF. CDR3 coding DNA: TGTGCCAGCAGCGGGACTAGCGGTGCCTACGAGCAGTACTTC.

The V call is TRBV7-2, the J call TRBJ2-6; TRBD1 is a possible D gene (6 bases). The V gene lost 4 bases and the J gene lost 4 bases, with 8 bases spanning the gap. CDR1 SGHTA and CDR2 FQGNSA come from the germline V gene. The CDR3 consists of 14 residues. For the CDR3, the DNA is TGTGCCAGCAGCTCCCAGGGGGGGGCCAACGTCCTGACTTTC. Translating gives CASSSQGGANVLTF.

The genes are TRBV28 and TRBJ1-6, with a weak D call TRBD1 (6 bases). Germline assignment: CDR1 MDHEN and CDR2 SYDVKM. The CDR3 length is 15 residues. Trimming took 8 bases from V and 7 from J, leaving 18 bases between them. CDR3 residues: CASVAGAQPNSPLHF. The CDR3 bases are TGTGCCAGCGTCGCGGGGGCGCAACCCAATTCACCCCTCCACTTT.